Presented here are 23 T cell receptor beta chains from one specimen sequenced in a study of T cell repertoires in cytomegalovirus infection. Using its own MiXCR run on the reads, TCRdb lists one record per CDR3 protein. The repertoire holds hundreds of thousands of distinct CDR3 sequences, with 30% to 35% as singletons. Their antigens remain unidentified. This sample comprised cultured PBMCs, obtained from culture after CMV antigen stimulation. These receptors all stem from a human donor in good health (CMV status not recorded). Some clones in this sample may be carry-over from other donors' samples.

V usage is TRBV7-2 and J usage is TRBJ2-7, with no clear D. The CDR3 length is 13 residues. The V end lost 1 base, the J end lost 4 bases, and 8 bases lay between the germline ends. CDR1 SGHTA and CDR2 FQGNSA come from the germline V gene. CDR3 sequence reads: CASSLVTQYEQYF. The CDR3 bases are TGTGCCAGCAGCTTAGTTACTCAATACGAGCAGTACTTC. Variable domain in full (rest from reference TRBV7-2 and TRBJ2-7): GAGVSQSPSNKVTEKGKDVELRCDPISGHTALYWYRQSLGQGLEFLIYFQGNSAPDKSGLPSDRFSAERTGGSVSTLTIQRTQQEDSAVYLCASSLVTQYEQYFGPGTRLTVT.

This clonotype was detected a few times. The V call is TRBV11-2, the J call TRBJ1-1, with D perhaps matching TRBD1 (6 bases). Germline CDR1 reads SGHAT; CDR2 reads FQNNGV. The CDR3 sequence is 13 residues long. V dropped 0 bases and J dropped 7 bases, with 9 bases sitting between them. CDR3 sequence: CASSLEGANEAFF. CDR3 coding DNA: TGTGCCAGCAGCTTAGAGGGGGCAAATGAAGCTTTCTTT. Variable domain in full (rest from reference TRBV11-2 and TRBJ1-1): EAGVAQSPRYKIIEKRQSVAFWCNPISGHATLYWYQQILGQGPKLLIQFQNNGVVDDSQLPKDRFSAERLKGVDSTLKIQPAKLEDSAVYLCASSLEGANEAFFGQGTRLTVV.

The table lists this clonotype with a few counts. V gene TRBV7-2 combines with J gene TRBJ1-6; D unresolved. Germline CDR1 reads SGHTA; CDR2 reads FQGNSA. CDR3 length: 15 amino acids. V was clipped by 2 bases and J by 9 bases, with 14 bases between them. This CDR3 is CASSLRSGVGSPLHF. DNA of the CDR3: TGTGCCAGCAGCTTACGCTCTGGGGTGGGTTCACCCCTCCACTTT.

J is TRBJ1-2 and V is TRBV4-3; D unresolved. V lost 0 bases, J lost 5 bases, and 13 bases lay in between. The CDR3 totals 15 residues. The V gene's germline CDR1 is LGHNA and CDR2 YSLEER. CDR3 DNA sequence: TGCGCCAGCAGCCAAGAAGGGAACAGCTATTATGGCTACACCTTC. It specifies CASSQEGNSYYGYTF.

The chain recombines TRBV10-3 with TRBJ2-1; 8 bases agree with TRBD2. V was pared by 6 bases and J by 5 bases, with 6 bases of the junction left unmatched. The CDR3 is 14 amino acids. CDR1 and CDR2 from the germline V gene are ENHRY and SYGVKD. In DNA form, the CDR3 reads TGTGCCATCAGGTCACTAGCGGCAAACAATGAGCAGTTCTTC. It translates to CAIRSLAANNEQFF.

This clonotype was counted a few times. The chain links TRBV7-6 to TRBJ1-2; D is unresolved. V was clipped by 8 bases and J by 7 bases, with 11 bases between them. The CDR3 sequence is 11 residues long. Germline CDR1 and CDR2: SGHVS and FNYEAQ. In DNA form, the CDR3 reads TGTGCCAGCGGTCTCGGAGGTGGCTACACCTTC. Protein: CASGLGGGYTF.

CDR3 bases: TGTGCTAGTGGTTTGCCCCGTCCCCCAGGGGACGGCAACTACGAGCAGTACTTC. This encodes CASGLPRPPGDGNYEQYF. The V and J genes are TRBV12-5 and TRBJ2-7; D may be TRBD1 (6 bases). The V gene's germline CDR1 is LGHNT and CDR2 FRNRAP. V was shortened by 2 bases and J by 3 bases, with 23 bases between the two germline ends. The CDR3 spans 18 residues.

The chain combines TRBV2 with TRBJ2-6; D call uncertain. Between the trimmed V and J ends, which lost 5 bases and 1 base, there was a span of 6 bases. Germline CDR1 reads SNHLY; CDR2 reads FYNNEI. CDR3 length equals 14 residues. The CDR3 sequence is CASSRRSGANVLTF. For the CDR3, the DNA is TGTGCCAGCAGTAGGAGATCTGGGGCCAACGTCCTGACTTTC.

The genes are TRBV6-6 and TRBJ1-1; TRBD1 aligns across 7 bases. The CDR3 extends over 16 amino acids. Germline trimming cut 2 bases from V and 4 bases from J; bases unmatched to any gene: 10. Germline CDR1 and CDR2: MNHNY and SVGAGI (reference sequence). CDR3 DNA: TGTGCCAGCAGTTACGTTCCGGGACAGAGGGGCACTGAAGCTTTCTTT. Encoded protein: CASSYVPGQRGTEAFF.

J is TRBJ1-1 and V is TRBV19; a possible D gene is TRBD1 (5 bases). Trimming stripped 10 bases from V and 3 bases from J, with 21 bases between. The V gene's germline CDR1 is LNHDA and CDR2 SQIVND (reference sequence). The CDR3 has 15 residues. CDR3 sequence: CATTAWDQIDTEAFF. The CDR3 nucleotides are TGTGCCACCACCGCGTGGGACCAGATAGACACTGAAGCTTTCTTT.

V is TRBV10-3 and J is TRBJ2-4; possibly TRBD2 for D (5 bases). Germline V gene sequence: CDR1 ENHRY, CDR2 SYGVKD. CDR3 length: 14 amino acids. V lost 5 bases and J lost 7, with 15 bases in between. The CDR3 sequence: CAISNWTGSNIQYF. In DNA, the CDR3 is TGTGCCATCAGTAACTGGACGGGATCCAACATTCAGTACTTC.

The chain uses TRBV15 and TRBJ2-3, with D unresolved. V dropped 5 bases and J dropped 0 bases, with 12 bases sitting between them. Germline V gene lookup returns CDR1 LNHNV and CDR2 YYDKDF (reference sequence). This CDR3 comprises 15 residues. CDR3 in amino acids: CATSWGPPSTDTQYF. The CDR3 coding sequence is TGTGCCACCAGCTGGGGTCCGCCTAGCACAGATACGCAGTATTTT.

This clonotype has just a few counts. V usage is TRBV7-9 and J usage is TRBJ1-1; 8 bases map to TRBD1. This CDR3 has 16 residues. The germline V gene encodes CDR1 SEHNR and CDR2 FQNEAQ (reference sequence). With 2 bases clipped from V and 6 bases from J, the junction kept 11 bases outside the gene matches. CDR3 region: CASSLSFGQGNAEAFF. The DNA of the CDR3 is TGTGCCAGCAGCTTAAGCTTCGGACAGGGAAACGCTGAAGCTTTCTTT. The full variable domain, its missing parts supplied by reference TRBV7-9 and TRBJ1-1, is DTGVSQNPRHKITKRGQNVTFRCDPISEHNRLYWYRQTLGQGPEFLTYFQNEAQLEKSRLLSDRFSAERPKGSFSTLEIQRTEQGDSAMYLCASSLSFGQGNAEAFFGQGTRLTVV.

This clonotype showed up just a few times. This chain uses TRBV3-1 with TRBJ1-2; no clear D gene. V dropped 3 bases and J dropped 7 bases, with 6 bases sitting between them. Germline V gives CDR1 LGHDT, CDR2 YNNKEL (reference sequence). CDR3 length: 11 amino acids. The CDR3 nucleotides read TGTGCCAGCAGCCACGGGAGTGGCTACACCTTC. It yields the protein CASSHGSGYTF.

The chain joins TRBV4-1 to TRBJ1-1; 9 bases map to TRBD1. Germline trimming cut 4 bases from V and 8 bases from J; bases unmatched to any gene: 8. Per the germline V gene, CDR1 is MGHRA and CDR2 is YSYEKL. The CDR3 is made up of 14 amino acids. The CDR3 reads CASSPHPGQGEAFF. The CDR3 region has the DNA TGCGCCAGCAGCCCGCACCCGGGACAGGGAGAAGCTTTCTTT.

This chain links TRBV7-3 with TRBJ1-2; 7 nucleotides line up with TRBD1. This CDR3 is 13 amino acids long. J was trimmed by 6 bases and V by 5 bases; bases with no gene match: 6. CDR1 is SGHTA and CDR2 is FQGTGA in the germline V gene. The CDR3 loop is CASSMQGGDGYTF. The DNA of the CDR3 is TGTGCCAGCAGCATGCAGGGGGGTGATGGCTACACCTTC. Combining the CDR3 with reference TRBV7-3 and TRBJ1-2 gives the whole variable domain GAGVSQTPSNKVTEKGKYVELRCDPISGHTALYWYRQSLGQGPEFLIYFQGTGAADDSGLPNDRFFAVRPEGSVSTLKIQRTERGDSAVYLCASSMQGGDGYTFGSGTRLTVV.

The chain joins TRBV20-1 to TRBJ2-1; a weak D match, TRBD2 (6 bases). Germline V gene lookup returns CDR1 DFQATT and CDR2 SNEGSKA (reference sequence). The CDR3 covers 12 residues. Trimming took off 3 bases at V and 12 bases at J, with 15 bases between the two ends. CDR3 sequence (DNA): TGCAGTGCTAGTTGGGGCGGGACCCGGCAGTTCTTC. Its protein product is CSASWGGTRQFF.

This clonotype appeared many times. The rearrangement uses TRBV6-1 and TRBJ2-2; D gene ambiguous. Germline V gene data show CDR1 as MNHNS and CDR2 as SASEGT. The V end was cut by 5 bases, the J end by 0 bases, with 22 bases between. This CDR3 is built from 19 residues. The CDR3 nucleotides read TGTGCCAGCAGTATCGAATACCAAGAAGGGCGACCGAACACCGGGGAGCTGTTTTTT. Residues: CASSIEYQEGRPNTGELFF.

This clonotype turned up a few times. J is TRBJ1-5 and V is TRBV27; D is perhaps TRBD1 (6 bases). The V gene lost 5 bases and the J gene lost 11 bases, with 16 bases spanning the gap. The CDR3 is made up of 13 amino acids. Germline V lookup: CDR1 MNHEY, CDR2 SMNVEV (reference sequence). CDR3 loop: CASSGPGGAAQHF. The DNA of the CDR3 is TGTGCCAGCAGTGGACCGGGGGGGGCAGCCCAGCATTTT.

The CDR3 nucleotides are TGTGCCAGCAGCCGAACGGGGCCGCATGGTGAGCAGTTCTTC. Amino acid sequence: CASSRTGPHGEQFF. The chain employs TRBV7-2 and TRBJ2-1; the D call may be TRBD1 or TRBD2 (5 bases each). The length of the CDR3 is 14 residues. Germline lookup yields CDR1 SGHTA and CDR2 FQGNSA. Trimming cost V 5 bases and J 9 bases, with 17 bases left between them.

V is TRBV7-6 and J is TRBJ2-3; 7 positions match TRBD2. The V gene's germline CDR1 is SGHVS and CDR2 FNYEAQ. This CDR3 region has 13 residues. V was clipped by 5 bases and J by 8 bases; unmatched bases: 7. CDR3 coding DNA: TGTGCCAGCAGCCCAGGACTAGGACGTACGCAGTATTTT. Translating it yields CASSPGLGRTQYF.

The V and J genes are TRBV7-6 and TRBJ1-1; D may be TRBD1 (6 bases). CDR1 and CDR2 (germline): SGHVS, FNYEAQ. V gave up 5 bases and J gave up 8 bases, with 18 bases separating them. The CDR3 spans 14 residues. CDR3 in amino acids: CASSVGGGRGEAFF. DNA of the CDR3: TGTGCCAGCAGCGTTGGGGGTGGCAGGGGCGAAGCTTTCTTT.

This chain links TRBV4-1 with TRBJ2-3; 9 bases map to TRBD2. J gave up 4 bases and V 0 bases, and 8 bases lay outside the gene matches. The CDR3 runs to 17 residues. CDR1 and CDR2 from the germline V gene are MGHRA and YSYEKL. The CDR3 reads CASSQEAAGGRADTQYF. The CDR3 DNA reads TGCGCCAGCAGCCAAGAAGCTGCGGGGGGGCGGGCAGATACGCAGTATTTT.